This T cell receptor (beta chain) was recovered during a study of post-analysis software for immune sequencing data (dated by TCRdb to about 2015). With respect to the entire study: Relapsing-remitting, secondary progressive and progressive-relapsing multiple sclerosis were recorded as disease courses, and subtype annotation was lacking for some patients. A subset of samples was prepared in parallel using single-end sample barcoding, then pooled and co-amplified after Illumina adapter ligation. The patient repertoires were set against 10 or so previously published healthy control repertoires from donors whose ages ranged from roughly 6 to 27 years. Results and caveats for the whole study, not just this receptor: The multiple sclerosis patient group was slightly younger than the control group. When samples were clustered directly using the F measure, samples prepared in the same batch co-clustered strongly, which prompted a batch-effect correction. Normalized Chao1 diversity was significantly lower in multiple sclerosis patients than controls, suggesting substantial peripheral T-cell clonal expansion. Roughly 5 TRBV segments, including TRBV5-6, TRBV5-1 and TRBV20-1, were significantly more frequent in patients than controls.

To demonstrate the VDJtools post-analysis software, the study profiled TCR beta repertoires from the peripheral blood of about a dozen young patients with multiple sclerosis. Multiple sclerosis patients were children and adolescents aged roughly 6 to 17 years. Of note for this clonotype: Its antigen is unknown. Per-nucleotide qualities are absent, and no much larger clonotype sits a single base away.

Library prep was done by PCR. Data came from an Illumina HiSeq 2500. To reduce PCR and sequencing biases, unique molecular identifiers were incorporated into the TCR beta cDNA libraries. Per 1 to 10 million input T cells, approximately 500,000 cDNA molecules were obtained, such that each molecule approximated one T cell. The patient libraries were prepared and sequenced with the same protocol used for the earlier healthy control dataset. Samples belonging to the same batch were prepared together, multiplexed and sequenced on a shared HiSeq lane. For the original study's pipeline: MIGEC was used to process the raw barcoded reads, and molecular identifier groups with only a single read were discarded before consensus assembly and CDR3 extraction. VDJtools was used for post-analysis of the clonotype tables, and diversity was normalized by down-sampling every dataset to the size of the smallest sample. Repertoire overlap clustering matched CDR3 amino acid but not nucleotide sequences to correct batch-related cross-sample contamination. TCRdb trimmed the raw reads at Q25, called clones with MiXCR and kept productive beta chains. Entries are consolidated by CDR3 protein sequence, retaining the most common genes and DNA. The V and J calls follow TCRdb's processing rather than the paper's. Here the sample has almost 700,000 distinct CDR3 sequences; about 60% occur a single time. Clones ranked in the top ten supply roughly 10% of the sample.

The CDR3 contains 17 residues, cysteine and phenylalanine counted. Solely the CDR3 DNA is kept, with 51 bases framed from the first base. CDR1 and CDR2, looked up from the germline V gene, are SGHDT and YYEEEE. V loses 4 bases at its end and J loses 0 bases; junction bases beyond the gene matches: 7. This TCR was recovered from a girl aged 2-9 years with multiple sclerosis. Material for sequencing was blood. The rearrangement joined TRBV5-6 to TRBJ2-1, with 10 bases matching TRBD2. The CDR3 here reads CASSRTSGPSSYNEQFF. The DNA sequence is TGTGCCAGCAGCAGGACTAGCGGACCTAGCTCCTACAATGAGCAGTTCTTC. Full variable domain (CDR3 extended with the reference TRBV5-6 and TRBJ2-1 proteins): DAGVTQSPTHLIKTRGQQVTLRCSPKSGHDTVSWYQQALGQGPQFIFQYYEEEERQRGNFPDRFSGHQFPNYSSELNVNALLLGDSALYLCASSRTSGPSSYNEQFFGPGTRLTVL.